This record looks at one T cell receptor beta chain sequence and its context. These data come from a study of graft-versus-host responses after intestinal transplantation. Both intraepithelial and lamina propria lymphocytes were released by processing graft tissue. Only in-frame clones appear in the TCRdb table, and some are missing; sequencing was by immunoSEQ multiplex PCR. The sample lists about 15,000 clones, approximately 59% occurring once. The source was ileum tissue, collected 524 days after transplant. The sequence came from a human patient who received an intestinal transplant, so some T cells may come from the graft donor.

For the CDR3, the DNA is TGTGCCAGCATGCCGGGACTAGACCCCTACGAGCAGTACTTC. Amino acids: CASMPGLDPYEQYF. The V gene is TRBV2, the J gene TRBJ2-5; 8 bases are a match to TRBD2. The J call may be mistaken, given a closer DNA end match to TRBJ2-7. There are 14 residues in the CDR3. Germline assignment: CDR1 SNHLY and CDR2 FYNNEI.